Below, 4 T cell receptor beta chains from the same sample are listed, as sequenced in a study of T-cell reconstitution after alpha-beta-depleted transplantation in children. Construction of the TCRbeta library involved unique molecular identifiers. Each CDR3 protein gets one entry after TCRdb re-called the PCR reads with MiXCR. Among about 50,000 distinct CDR3 sequences listed, under 6.5% were seen once. Sample: PBMCs, mostly from graft donor cells, taken 60 days after TCRalphabeta/CD19-depleted stem cell transplant. The receptors shown here come from a female patient aged 2-9 years who had a stem cell transplant for aplastic anemia, so the T cells may come from the graft donor.

There are many counts of this clonotype. The V gene is TRBV20-1, the J gene TRBJ1-1; unclear D gene. The CDR3 loop spans 12 amino acids. Germline CDR1 is DFQATT and CDR2 is SNEGSKA (reference sequence). With 1 base removed from V and 8 bases from J, the gap between germline ends came to 11 bases. CDR3 sequence reads: CSARGELGEAFF. The CDR3 DNA reads TGCAGTGCTAGAGGAGAACTGGGAGAAGCTTTCTTT.

This clonotype was found many times. The J gene is TRBJ2-1, the V gene TRBV5-4; possibly TRBD1 for D (6 bases). Germline assignment: CDR1 SGHNT and CDR2 YYREEE (reference sequence). CDR3 size: 14 residues. V was trimmed by 4 bases and J by 0 bases, leaving 8 bases between them. The CDR3 sequence: CASSGQSSYNEQFF. CDR3 DNA sequence: TGTGCCAGCAGCGGACAGAGCTCCTACAATGAGCAGTTCTTC.

This clonotype has ten or more counts. This chain uses TRBV20-1 with TRBJ2-1; either TRBD1 or TRBD2 may fit D (5 bases each). The V end was cut by 5 bases, the J end by 4 bases, with 15 bases between. Germline CDR1 is DFQATT and CDR2 is SNEGSKA (reference sequence). The CDR3 runs 14 residues. In DNA form, the CDR3 reads TGCAGTGCTGATGTACCGGGACCGTACAATGAGCAGTTCTTC. Its protein product is CSADVPGPYNEQFF.

There are many counts of this clonotype. The rearrangement joins TRBV20-1 to TRBJ1-2, with D tentatively TRBD1 (5 bases). CDR1 and CDR2 from the germline V gene are DFQATT and SNEGSKA (reference sequence). Trimming took off 1 base at V and 4 bases at J, with 13 bases between the two ends. The CDR3 sequence is 14 residues long. The CDR3 region is CSARVEGLGYGYTF. CDR3 nucleotide sequence: TGCAGTGCTAGAGTGGAGGGGCTTGGCTATGGCTACACCTTC.